This T cell receptor (beta chain) was captured in a study of blood T cell repertoires in COVID-19. The CDR3 has 23 amino acids. Trimming cost V 0 bases and J 4 bases, with 36 bases left between them. CDR1 KGHSH and CDR2 LQKENI come from the germline V gene. Method: immunoSEQ multiplex PCR; TCRdb's copy keeps in-frame clones and lacks some. The data show roughly 250,000 clones, with 80% to 90% seen just once and 0.85% to 0.95% held by the top ten. The chain links TRBV18 to TRBJ1-1; D may be TRBD1 (5 bases). The sequenced sample consisted of PBMCs or T cells enriched from blood (not recorded which). The sequence came from a man in his fifties or sixties who had been exposed to COVID-19. CDR3 in DNA: TGTGCCAGCTCACCACCGGCCGGTGGGCGGGTAGGAGGGCGTGGGATCGGGGGCACTGAAGCTTTCTTT. As protein: CASSPPAGGRVGGRGIGGTEAFF.